This T cell receptor (beta chain) was identified in a study of blood T cell repertoires in COVID-19 (dated by TCRdb to about 2020). Background for the entire study: Collaborator samples came from the United States, Italy and Spain and covered acute and convalescent phases of COVID-19. The material from the prospective study consisted of cDNA or gDNA derived from T cells, B-cell-depleted T cells, or PBMCs. A freely available public database, intended as a resource for researchers studying the immune response to SARS-CoV-2, is where the repertoires were released. Where available, HLA class I and class II types were obtained from metadata supplied by the sample provider rather than from assay-based typing. Nearly every sample came with metadata listing a de-identified subject ID, COVID-19 status, age in years and sex. Deeply sampled blood TCRbeta repertoires from subjects exposed to, actively infected with, or recovered from COVID-19 were included in the dataset. Samples were obtained from the ongoing ImmuneRACE study (first 160 participants) and from 1,200 or so subjects provided by 6 global collaborators. Study-wide findings and limitations: The amount of clinical and demographic metadata varied by source and participant and was provided uncurated.

The cysteine opens and the phenylalanine closes a CDR3 of 12 amino acids. The DNA shown is the 36-base CDR3, in frame from base 1. Reading the germline V gene gives CDR1 SQVTM and CDR2 ANQGSEA. V is shortened by 7 bases, J by 4 bases, and the region joining them spans 13 bases. TCRbeta CDR3 regions were amplified from genomic DNA using the immunoSEQ Assay, a bias-controlled multiplex PCR. Regarding the original processing steps: The number of nucleated cells in each sample was estimated from the amplification of reference gene primers within the assay. Sequence reads were collapsed and filtered to measure the absolute abundance of every unique TCRbeta CDR3 rearrangement. For each sample, productive Simpson clonality was calculated as the square root of Simpson's diversity index over productive rearrangements. Sourced from immuneACCESS, this table was stored by TCRdb with only in-frame sequences that have V and J called. A share of the clones is absent; for the studies checked, an unresolved V gene accounts for under half, and the remainder has no known explanation. V, J and clone size reflect that table, while D and trimming were determined from the DNA. Present in this sample are some 150,000 clones, approximately 80% of which were seen just once. The ten largest clones add up to 3% of the sample.

The collaborating institutions used their own protocols to collect whole blood in K2EDTA tubes. For TCRbeta analysis, collaborator samples were shipped as frozen whole blood, as isolated PBMCs, or as DNA extracted from either sample type. A remark on this clone: Its binding antigen is unknown. Per-base quality was not reported, and no clone a single base away is much larger than it.

The specimen sequenced was peripheral blood. The TCR was taken from a woman aged 80 or over with acute or convalescent COVID-19. The chain employs TRBV29-1 and TRBJ1-2; the D gene is possibly TRBD1, with 5 bases matching. The DNA sequence follows: TGCAGCGCGGGCGGGGGAGGCTATGGCTACACCTTC. Protein translation: CSAGGGGYGYTF.